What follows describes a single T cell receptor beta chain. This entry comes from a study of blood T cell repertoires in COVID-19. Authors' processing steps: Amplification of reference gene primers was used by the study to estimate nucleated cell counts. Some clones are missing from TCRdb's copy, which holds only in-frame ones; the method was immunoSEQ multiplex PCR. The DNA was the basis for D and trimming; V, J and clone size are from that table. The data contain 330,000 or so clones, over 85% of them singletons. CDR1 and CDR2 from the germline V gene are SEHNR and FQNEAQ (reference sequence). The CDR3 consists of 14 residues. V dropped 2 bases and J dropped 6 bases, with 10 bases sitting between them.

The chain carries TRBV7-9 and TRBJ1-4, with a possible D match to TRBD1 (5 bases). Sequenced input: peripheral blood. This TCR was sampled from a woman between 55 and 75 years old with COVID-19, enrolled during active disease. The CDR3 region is CASSLQGGDEKLFF. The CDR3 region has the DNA TGTGCCAGCAGCTTACAGGGAGGGGATGAAAAACTGTTTTTT.